One and the same sample provided the 6 T cell receptor beta chains below, sequenced in a study of blood T cell repertoires in COVID-19. Sequencing was performed with immunoSEQ multiplex PCR; in TCRdb, only in-frame clones are kept and a portion is missing. This sample has 75,000 to 100,000 clones, with approximately 90% found just once. Input material: peripheral blood. These receptors were obtained from a man aged 70 or older with acute or convalescent COVID-19.

This rearrangement joins TRBV19 to TRBJ2-1; 7 bases match TRBD1. Germline CDR1 LNHDA, CDR2 SQIVND (reference sequence). The CDR3 spans 13 residues. V lost 7 bases, J lost 4 bases, and 4 bases stayed unmatched. In nucleotides, the CDR3 is TGTGCCAGTACAGGGACAGCTTACAATGAGCAGTTCTTC. It translates to CASTGTAYNEQFF.

The chain is built from TRBV21-1 and TRBJ1-4; the table names TRBD1, a call not compared with the DNA. TRBV21-1 is a pseudogene locus. The CDR3 consists of 18 residues. CDR3 sequence reads: CASSKAGQGGRTNEKLFF. The CDR3 coding sequence is TGTGCCAGCAGCAAAGCGGGACAGGGAGGGAGGACTAATGAAAAACTGTTTTTT.

The V and J genes are TRBV6-5 and TRBJ2-1; weak D call: TRBD2 (6 bases). The germline V and J ends were trimmed by 5 bases and 9 bases, with 17 bases remaining between them. The CDR3 runs to 14 residues. Germline-derived CDR1 and CDR2 are MNHEY and SVGAGI. The CDR3 DNA sequence: TGTGCCAGCAGTCGGGACCGGACTAACCCTGAGCAGTTCTTC. Amino acid sequence: CASSRDRTNPEQFF.

The genes are TRBV10-3 and TRBJ2-7; 15 bases agree with TRBD2. Trimming removed 7 bases from V and 3 bases from J; junction bases left unmatched: 4. Germline V CDR1 and CDR2: ENHRY, SYGVKD. The length of the CDR3 is 15 residues. The DNA for the CDR3 is TGTGCCATCAACCCGGGACTAGCGGGGGGCTACGAGCAGTACTTC. Amino acids: CAINPGLAGGYEQYF.

V is TRBV28 and J is TRBJ1-2; D not certain. The CDR3 contains 12 residues. Germline values: CDR1 MDHEN, CDR2 SYDVKM. Trimming stripped 5 bases from V and 7 bases from J, with 11 bases between. CDR3 sequence reads: CASSPPRTGYTF. The CDR3 nucleotides read TGTGCCAGCAGTCCCCCGCGAACTGGCTACACCTTC.

The chain carries TRBV6-4 and TRBJ2-3, with 10 bases fitting TRBD2. Unmatched junction bases numbered 7, after V lost 10 bases and J lost 6 bases. The germline CDR1 and CDR2 sequences are MRHNA and SNTAGT. This CDR3 is built from 13 residues. CDR3 region: CATRTSGVDTQYF. The CDR3 nucleotides are TGTGCCACCCGGACTAGCGGCGTGGATACGCAGTATTTT.